One sample yielded the 6 T cell receptor beta chains listed below, sequenced in a study of immune heterogeneity within non-small cell lung tumors. TCR beta CDR3 was amplified by multiplex PCR using 32 V and 13 J primers. TCRdb redid the calling of the multiplex PCR reads with MiXCR, one entry per CDR3 protein. Of 9,400 or so distinct CDR3 sequences listed, 25% to 40% are singletons. Bulk tumor genomic DNA, around 590 ng per sample, was used as template. Doctors removed several biopsies from each primary tumor during surgery, keeping them far apart. Before undergoing curative surgery, patients had newly diagnosed non-small cell lung cancer that was untreated. The sequencing sample was made of lung tumor tissue. The receptors stem from a man aged 60 to 75 with non-small cell lung cancer.

The genes are TRBV6-2 or TRBV6-3 and TRBJ2-5; D gene unclear. Trimming took 5 bases from V and 3 from J, leaving 10 bases between them. The germline V gene encodes CDR1 MNHEY and CDR2 SVGEGT. The CDR3 runs 13 residues. CDR3 DNA: TGTGCCAGCAGTCGCAGTGAAAAAGAGACCCAGTACTTC. Translated: CASSRSEKETQYF.

Points on this clonotype: This may come from a read error, since a much larger clone is one base off. The rearrangement joins TRBV7-2 to TRBJ2-7; possibly TRBD1 for D (6 bases). Germline values: CDR1 SGHTA, CDR2 FQGNSA. The CDR3 is made up of 12 amino acids. CDR3 sequence reads: CVSSSGQQGQYF. Written as DNA, the CDR3 is TGTGTCAGCAGCTCAGGACAGCAGGGGCAGTACTTC.

This clonotype has a count of ten or more. The V gene is TRBV27, the J gene TRBJ1-1, with 7 positions matching TRBD1. The CDR3 has 14 amino acids. Trimming cost V 1 base and J 5 bases; bases outside gene matches: 4. CDR1 is MNHEY and CDR2 is SMNVEV in the germline V gene (reference sequence). The CDR3 DNA reads as TGTGCCAGCAGTTTATTCACAGGGGAGACTGAAGCTTTCTTT. Translated, it gives CASSLFTGETEAFF.

The chain uses TRBV12-3 or TRBV12-4 and TRBJ1-4; D is unresolved. This CDR3 is 15 amino acids long. V was pared by 3 bases and J by 5 bases, with 13 bases between. The CDR3, as DNA: TGTGCCAGCAGTTTTTCTCGGGGATTGAATGAAAAACTGTTTTTT. It specifies CASSFSRGLNEKLFF.

The table lists this clonotype with many counts. The rearrangement joins TRBV6-1 to TRBJ1-1, with unresolved D. Germline CDR1 and CDR2: MNHNS and SASEGT. The CDR3 contains 13 residues. V was trimmed by 4 bases and J by 1 base, leaving 7 bases between them. The DNA for the CDR3 is TGTGCCAGCAGTGCAACTGGGAACACTGAAGCTTTCTTT. Translation gives CASSATGNTEAFF.

This clonotype occurred a few times. The chain joins TRBV5-4 to TRBJ2-1, with 7 nucleotides matching TRBD2. Germline V lookup: CDR1 SGHNT, CDR2 YYREEE (reference sequence). CDR3 length equals 15 residues. V lost 4 bases and J lost 0; bases outside the gene matches: 4. The chain's CDR3 is CASSPAGNSYNEQFF. The CDR3 region has the DNA TGTGCCAGCAGCCCAGCGGGAAACTCCTACAATGAGCAGTTCTTC.